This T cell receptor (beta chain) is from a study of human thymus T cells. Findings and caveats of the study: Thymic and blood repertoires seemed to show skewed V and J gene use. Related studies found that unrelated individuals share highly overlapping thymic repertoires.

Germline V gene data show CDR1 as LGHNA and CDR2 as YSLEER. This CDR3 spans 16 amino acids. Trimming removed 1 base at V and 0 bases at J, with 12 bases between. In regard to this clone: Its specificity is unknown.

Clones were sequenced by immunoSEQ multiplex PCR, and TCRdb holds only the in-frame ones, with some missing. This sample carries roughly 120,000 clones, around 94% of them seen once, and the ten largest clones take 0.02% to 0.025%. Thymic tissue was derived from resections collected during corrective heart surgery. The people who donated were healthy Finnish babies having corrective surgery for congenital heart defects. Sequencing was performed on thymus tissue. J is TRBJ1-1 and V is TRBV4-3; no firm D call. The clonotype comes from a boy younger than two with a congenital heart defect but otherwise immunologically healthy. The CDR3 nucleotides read TGCGCCAGCAGCCAAGTGAAAAGCCCGATGAACACTGAAGCTTTCTTT. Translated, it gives CASSQVKSPMNTEAFF.